This T cell receptor beta chain originates from a study of T cells in Graves' hyperthyroidism and ophthalmopathy. There are 15 residues in the CDR3. CDR1 and CDR2 from the germline V gene are SGHRS and YFSETQ. Trimming stripped 4 bases from V and 0 bases from J, with 13 bases between. TCR beta CDR3 region amplification was performed from RNA transcripts. HTBI primers were employed in a first-round RT-PCR of the TCR CDR3. One entry per CDR3 protein, called by TCRdb with MiXCR from the multiplex PCR reads. Among about 420,000 distinct CDR3 sequences listed, roughly 15% were seen once. This clonotype was seen repeatedly, ten times or more. Its antigen is unknown. Overall study findings and caveats: Most expanded thyroid clonotypes above 0.001 recurred in blood. It was a median around seven months before onset that the model predicted ophthalmopathy. Classification by a 13 V-J model distinguished ophthalmopathy from stable hyperthyroidism.

The authors obtained PBMCs from roughly 10 ml of fresh peripheral blood. This TCR was sampled from a woman aged 18-30 years with Graves' hyperthyroidism. The rearrangement links TRBV5-1 to TRBJ1-1; D ambiguous. Sequenced input: blood. DNA of the CDR3: TGCGCCAGCAGCGCCAACCGGGGAATGAACACTGAAGCTTTCTTT. It encodes CASSANRGMNTEAFF.